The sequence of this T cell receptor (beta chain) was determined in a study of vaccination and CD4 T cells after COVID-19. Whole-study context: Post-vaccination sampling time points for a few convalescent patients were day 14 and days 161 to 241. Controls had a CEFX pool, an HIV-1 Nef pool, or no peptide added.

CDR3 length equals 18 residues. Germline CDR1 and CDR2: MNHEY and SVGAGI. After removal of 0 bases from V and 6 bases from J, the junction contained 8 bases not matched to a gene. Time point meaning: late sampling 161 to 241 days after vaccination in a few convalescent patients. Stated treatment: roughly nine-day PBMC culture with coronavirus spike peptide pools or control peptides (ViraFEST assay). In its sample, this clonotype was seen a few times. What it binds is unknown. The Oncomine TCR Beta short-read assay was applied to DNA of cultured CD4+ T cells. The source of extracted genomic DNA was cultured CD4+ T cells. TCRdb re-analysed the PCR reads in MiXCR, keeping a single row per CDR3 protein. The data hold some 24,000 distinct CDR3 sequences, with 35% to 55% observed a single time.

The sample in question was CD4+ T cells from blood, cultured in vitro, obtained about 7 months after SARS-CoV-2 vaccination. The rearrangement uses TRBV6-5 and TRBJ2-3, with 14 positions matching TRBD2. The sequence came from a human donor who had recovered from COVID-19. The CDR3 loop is CASSYSPGLAGGADTQYF. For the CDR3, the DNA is TGTGCCAGCAGTTACTCCCCAGGACTAGCGGGAGGTGCGGATACGCAGTATTTT.